One and the same sample provided the 6 T cell receptor beta chains below, sequenced in a study of cytomegalovirus exposure and HLA in healthy donors. PCR employed 60 Vbeta and 13 Jbeta primers. Produced via immunoSEQ multiplex PCR; TCRdb's table is partial and in-frame only. The repertoire includes about 200,000 clones, roughly 83% of them detected once, and approximately 0.39% sits in the top ten. The sequencing sample was made of PBMCs. The receptors were sampled from a male donor in good health and CMV-seropositive.

The CDR3 region has the DNA TGTGCCAGCAGCAAGGGACTGAACACCGGGGAGCTGTTTTTT. Amino acid sequence: CASSKGLNTGELFF. V gene TRBV7-7 combines with J gene TRBJ2-2, with D perhaps TRBD2 (6 bases). This CDR3 spans 14 amino acids. Trimming cost V 5 bases and J 1 base, with 8 bases left between them. Looked up from germline, CDR1 is SSHAT and CDR2 is FNYEAQ (reference sequence).

The chain employs TRBV7-9 and TRBJ1-1, with 10 nucleotides matching TRBD1. The CDR3 runs 16 residues. J gave up 1 base and V 4 bases, and 6 bases lay outside the gene matches. CDR1 is SEHNR, CDR2 FQNEAQ, per germline (reference sequence). CDR3 nucleotide sequence: TGTGCCAGCAGCTCTCGACAGGGGGCGCCGAACACTGAAGCTTTCTTT. Its protein is CASSSRQGAPNTEAFF.

This chain links TRBV5-6 with TRBJ2-1; 9 bases match TRBD1. This CDR3 spans 16 amino acids. With V trimmed by 0 bases and J by 3 bases, 4 bases remained unmatched. CDR1 and CDR2 (germline): SGHDT, YYEEEE. CDR3 sequence: CASSLAWTGDYNEQFF. CDR3 nucleotide sequence: TGTGCCAGCAGCTTGGCGTGGACAGGGGACTACAATGAGCAGTTCTTC.

The V call is TRBV14, the J call TRBJ1-1; 7 bases agree with TRBD1. CDR1 and CDR2 from the germline V gene are SGHDN and FVKESK. The junction had 4 bases not matched to a gene; V was cut back by 2 bases and J by 1 base. This CDR3 has 15 amino acids. This CDR3 is CASSQLGQRNTEAFF. The DNA of the CDR3 is TGTGCCAGCAGCCAATTGGGACAGAGGAACACTGAAGCTTTCTTT.

The chain links TRBV7-9 to TRBJ1-2; D remains unclear. The germline V gene encodes CDR1 SEHNR and CDR2 FQNEAQ (reference sequence). The CDR3 length is 13 residues. Trimming removed 11 bases from V and 5 bases from J, with 18 bases in between. CDR3: CAPKRAESYGYTF. CDR3 coding DNA: TGTGCCCCAAAGAGGGCCGAGTCTTATGGCTACACCTTC.

The rearrangement joins TRBV9 to TRBJ1-2; 11 bases match TRBD1. CDR3 length: 18 residues. The J segment lost 7 bases and the V segment lost 4 bases, leaving 18 bases of the junction unmatched. Germline V gene sequence: CDR1 SGDLS, CDR2 YYNGEE. The chain's CDR3 is CASSPIGGGTGGKGGYTF. For the CDR3, the DNA is TGTGCCAGCAGCCCAATAGGGGGGGGGACAGGGGGTAAGGGTGGCTACACCTTC. The full variable domain, rest sourced from reference TRBV9 and TRBJ1-2, is DSGVTQTPKHLITATGQRVTLRCSPRSGDLSVYWYQQSLDQGLQFLIQYYNGEERAKGNILERFSAQQFPDLHSELNLSSLELGDSALYFCASSPIGGGTGGKGGYTFGSGTRLTVV.